This is a list of T cell receptor beta chains from one sample in a study of CD8 T cells in Susac syndrome. Using its own MiXCR run on the immunoSEQ multiplex PCR reads, TCRdb lists one record per CDR3 protein. The sample has 150,000 to 250,000 distinct CDR3 sequences; around 96% are singletons. The sequencing input was CD4+ T cells from PBMCs. Receptor source: a human donor with multiple sclerosis. Both conserved end residues are trimmed from each CDR3.

j_call v_call cdr3_length cdr3_aa
TRBJ2-5 TRBV3-1 11 ASSRAGEETQY
TRBJ1-1 TRBV30 9 AKRTGPEAF
TRBJ2-5 TRBV18 13 ASSPPGGYQETQY
TRBJ1-2 TRBV6-4 11 ASSETGNYGYT
TRBJ1-5 TRBV20-1 13 SARDRVRGNQPQH
TRBJ2-1 TRBV3-1 10 ASSQGVNEQF
TRBJ2-5 TRBV24-1 15 ATSDTPTSGRQETQY
TRBJ2-2 TRBV7-2 11 ASSLDRTGELF
TRBJ2-7 TRBV7-9 12 ASGGLEREFEQY
TRBJ1-4 TRBV5-6 13 ASSLLGTGGEKLF
TRBJ2-5 TRBV2 9 ASVGAETQY
TRBJ2-3 TRBV7-2 13 ASSLNRLPGDTQY
TRBJ1-2 TRBV5-6 10 ASSLTLYGYT
TRBJ2-5 TRBV3-1 12 ASSPRPAEETQY
TRBJ1-1 TRBV20-1 9 SALQREEAF
TRBJ2-3 TRBV9 14 ASSELAGGPVYTQY
TRBJ2-7 TRBV9 12 ASSVDRGSYEQY
TRBJ1-5 TRBV19 12 ASSNRDINQPQH
TRBJ2-5 TRBV20-1 10 SAKQGQETQY
TRBJ1-2 TRBV20-1 9 SASRGYGYT
TRBJ1-5 TRBV20-1 9 SARIGEAQH
TRBJ2-3 TRBV7-2 14 ASIPRASGVTDTQY